This T cell receptor (beta chain) was profiled in a study of T cell responses to AZD1222 COVID-19 vaccine. Study details: Second-dose groups at about 4 or about 12 weeks were pooled. The study's findings and limits: Just a handful of people given AZD1222 tested seropositive at baseline. Possibly, clonal diversity was underestimated; donors were largely white British and included more females.

TCRdb's copy holds only in-frame clones and misses some; the assay was immunoSEQ multiplex PCR. The sample records fewer than 130,000 clones, approximately 85% being singletons. With 0 bases clipped from V and 4 bases from J, the junction kept 10 bases outside the gene matches. CDR1 is SGDLS and CDR2 is YYNGEE in the germline V gene. This CDR3 has 16 amino acids. As concerns this clone: Its antigen is undetermined.

The receptor was isolated from an adult in good health. Here the sequenced sample was peripheral blood, taken on day 0 of AZD1222 vaccination. V is TRBV9 and J is TRBJ2-7; 7 bases line up with TRBD1. The CDR3 DNA reads TGTGCCAGCAGCGTAGGGCCCGGGACAGAAACTTACGAGCAGTACTTC. It yields the protein CASSVGPGTETYEQYF.